The present T cell receptor (beta chain) was sequenced within a study of blood T cell repertoires in COVID-19. Study-level information: Sites in the United States, Italy and Spain provided acute and convalescent COVID-19 samples. The analysed material was cDNA or gDNA that came from T cells, B-cell-depleted T cells, or PBMCs.

Repertoires were generated with immunoSEQ multiplex PCR, while TCRdb's copy carries only in-frame clones and drops some. The table has fewer than 300,000 clones, around 85% seen once. The germline CDR1 and CDR2 sequences are LGHDT and YNNKEL (reference sequence). The CDR3 is 15 amino acids. The ends were cut back, 0 bases at V and 5 bases at J, with 14 bases in the middle. It was during active infection that Seattle patients were enrolled and then longitudinally followed. This clone occurred a few times. The receptor was isolated from a human donor with COVID-19, enrolled during active disease. The donor label of this sample is uncertain. The specimen was peripheral blood. The chain joins TRBV3-1 (or the pseudogene TRBV3-2) to TRBJ2-7, with D perhaps TRBD1 (6 bases). The CDR3 sequence: CASSQDQQGFDEQYF. As DNA, the CDR3 is TGTGCCAGCAGCCAAGATCAACAGGGTTTCGACGAGCAGTACTTC.